This TCR beta chain was found in a study of Graves' ophthalmopathy and Graves' hyperthyroidism. Study results and limitations: The blood repertoire also included most expanded thyroid clonotypes above 0.001 frequency.

The study amplified TCR beta CDR3 regions using RNA transcripts. First-round RT-PCR employed HTBI primers, with a second-round multiplex PCR after it. TCRdb reprocessed the multiplex PCR reads via MiXCR and lists one record per CDR3 protein. The profile shows some 380,000 distinct CDR3 sequences, approximately 15% of them singletons. The diagnostic workup employed clinical symptoms, serum thyroxine, TRAb, thyroid ultrasound and orbital computed tomography. The CDR3 is 15 residues long. Germline values: CDR1 LNHDA, CDR2 SQIVND (reference sequence). Trimming took 3 bases from V and 11 from J; bases not matched to a gene: 13. This clonotype was observed at least ten times. Its antigen is unknown.

The TCR comes from a woman aged 18-29 years with stable Graves' hyperthyroidism. Input material: peripheral blood. The V and J genes are TRBV19 and TRBJ1-1, with TRBD1 matching 9 bases. CDR3 sequence: CASSMSWGQGGTAFF. The CDR3 bases are TGTGCCAGTAGTATGTCGTGGGGACAGGGAGGTACGGCTTTCTTT.